This entry describes one T cell receptor beta chain. Methods used by the authors: Cell counts per sample came from amplifying reference gene primers. The table came from immunoSEQ multiplex PCR; TCRdb's copy has only in-frame clones and leaves some out. V and J calls and clone size come straight from that table; D and trimming were deduced from the DNA. The sample contains about 240,000 clones, around 83% of which appear only once. The CDR3 has 13 amino acids. The germline V gene has CDR1 SGHTA and CDR2 FQGNSA. V was cut by 8 bases and J by 1 base, with 11 bases left in between. The data are from a study of blood T cell repertoires in COVID-19.

The receptor comes from a woman aged 18-29 years with acute or convalescent COVID-19. The sample was peripheral blood. This sequence joins TRBV7-2 and TRBJ1-1; D gene ambiguous. The CDR3 nucleotides read TGTGCCAGCGCGCGACAACAGAACACTGAAGCTTTCTTT. It yields the protein CASARQQNTEAFF. Based on the CDR3 plus reference TRBV7-2 and TRBJ1-1, the full variable domain is GAGVSQSPSNKVTEKGKDVELRCDPISGHTALYWYRQSLGQGLEFLIYFQGNSAPDKSGLPSDRFSAERTGGSVSTLTIQRTQQEDSAVYLCASARQQNTEAFFGQGTRLTVV.